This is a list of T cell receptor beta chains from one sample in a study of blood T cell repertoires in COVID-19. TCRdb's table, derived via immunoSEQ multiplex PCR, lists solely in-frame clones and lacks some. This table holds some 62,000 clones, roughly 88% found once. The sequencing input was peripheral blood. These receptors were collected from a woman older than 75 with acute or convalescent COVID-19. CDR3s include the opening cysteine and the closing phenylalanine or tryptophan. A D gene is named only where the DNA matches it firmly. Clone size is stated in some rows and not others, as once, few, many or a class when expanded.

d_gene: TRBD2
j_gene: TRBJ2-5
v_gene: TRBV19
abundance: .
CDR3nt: TGTGCCAGTAGTGGACTAGCGGGAGAAGAGACCCAGTACTTC
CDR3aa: CASSGLAGEETQYF

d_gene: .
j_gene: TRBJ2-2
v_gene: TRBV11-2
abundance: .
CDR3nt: TGTGCCAGCAGCTTGAGCGCGGGGGCAGCCGGGGAGCTGTTTTTT
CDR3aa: CASSLSAGAAGELFF

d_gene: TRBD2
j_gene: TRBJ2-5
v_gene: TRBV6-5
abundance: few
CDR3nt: TGTGCCAGCGGTCGGGACTACTTGGCCGGGGCCCAGTACTTC
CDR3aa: CASGRDYLAGAQYF

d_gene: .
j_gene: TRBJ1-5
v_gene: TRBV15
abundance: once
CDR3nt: TGTGCCACCAGCAGAGGATCAGAGGCGCAGCCCCAGCATTTT
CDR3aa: CATSRGSEAQPQHF

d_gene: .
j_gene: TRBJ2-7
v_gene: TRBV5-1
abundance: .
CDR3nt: TGCGCCAGCAGCTTGGAACTTAACTACGAGCAGTACTTC
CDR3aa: CASSLELNYEQYF

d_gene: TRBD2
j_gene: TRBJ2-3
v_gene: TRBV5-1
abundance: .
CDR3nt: TGCGCCAGCAGGGTGGCACTAGCGGGAGGCCCAGATACGCAGTATTTT
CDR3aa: CASRVALAGGPDTQYF

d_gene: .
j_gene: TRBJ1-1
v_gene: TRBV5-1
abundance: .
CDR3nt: TGCGCCAGCAGCTTGGACGAGTTGGCTGAAGCTTTCTTT
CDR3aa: CASSLDELAEAFF

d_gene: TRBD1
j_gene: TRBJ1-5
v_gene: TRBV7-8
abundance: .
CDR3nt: TGTGCCAGCAGCCCAAGGACAGGGGGCTCCCCTGTCCTCAATCAGCCCCAGCATTTT
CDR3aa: CASSPRTGGSPVLNQPQHF

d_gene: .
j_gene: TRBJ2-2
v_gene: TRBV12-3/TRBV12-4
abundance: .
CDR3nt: TGTGCCAGCAGTCCGAGCTTATCCGGGGAGCTGTTTTTT
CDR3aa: CASSPSLSGELFF

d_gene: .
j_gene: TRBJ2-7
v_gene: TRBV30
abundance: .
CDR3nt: TGTGCCTGGAGCTACGATTTCTACGAGCAGTACTTC
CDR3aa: CAWSYDFYEQYF

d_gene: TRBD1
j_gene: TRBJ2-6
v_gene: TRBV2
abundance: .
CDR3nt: TGTGCCAGCAGCCGGACAGGGCGGCGCTCTGGGGCCAACGTCCTGACTTTC
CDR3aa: CASSRTGRRSGANVLTF

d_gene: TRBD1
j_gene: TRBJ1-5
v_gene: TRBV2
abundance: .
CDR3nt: TGTGCCAGCAGCAGGGACAGGGCTGGCAATCAGCCCCAGCATTTT
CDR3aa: CASSRDRAGNQPQHF

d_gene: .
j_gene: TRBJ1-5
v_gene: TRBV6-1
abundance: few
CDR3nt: TGTGCCAGCAGTGAACGGGGGTACGGTCAGCCCCAGCATTTT
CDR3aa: CASSERGYGQPQHF

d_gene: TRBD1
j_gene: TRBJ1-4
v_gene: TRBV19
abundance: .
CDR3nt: TGTGCCAGGGCAGGACAGGGATCCGAAAAACTGTTTTTT
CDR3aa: CARAGQGSEKLFF

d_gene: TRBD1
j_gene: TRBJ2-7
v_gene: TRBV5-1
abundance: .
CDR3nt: TGCGCCAGCAGCTGGAGGGACAGGGGCGCAGAGCAGTACTTC
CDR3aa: CASSWRDRGAEQYF

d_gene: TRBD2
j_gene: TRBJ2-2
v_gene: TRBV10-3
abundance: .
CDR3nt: TGTGCCATTCACTCCGGGACTAGTGTAAACACCGGGGAGCTGTTTTTT
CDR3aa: CAIHSGTSVNTGELFF

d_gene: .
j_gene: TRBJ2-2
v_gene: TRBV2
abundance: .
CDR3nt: TGTGCCAGCAAAACCAGCGTGAACACCGGGGAGCTGTTTTTT
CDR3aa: CASKTSVNTGELFF

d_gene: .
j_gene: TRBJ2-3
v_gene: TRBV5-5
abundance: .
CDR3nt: TGTGCCAGCAGCGCGGCCGGGGATACGCAGTATTTT
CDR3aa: CASSAAGDTQYF

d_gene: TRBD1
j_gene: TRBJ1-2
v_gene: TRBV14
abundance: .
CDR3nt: TGTGCCAGCAGCCCGGTGGGACAGGGGGCTAACTATGGCTACACCTTC
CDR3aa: CASSPVGQGANYGYTF

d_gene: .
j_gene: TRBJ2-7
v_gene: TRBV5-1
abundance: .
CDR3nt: TGCGCCAGCAGCTTGGAGCCAGGGAAGATATACGAGCAGTACTTC
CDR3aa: CASSLEPGKIYEQYF

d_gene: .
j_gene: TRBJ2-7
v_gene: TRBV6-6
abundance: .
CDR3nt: TGTGCCAGCAGCCCCCTCACAGACTACGAGCAGTACTTC
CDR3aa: CASSPLTDYEQYF

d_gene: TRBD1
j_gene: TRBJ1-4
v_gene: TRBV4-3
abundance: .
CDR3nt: TGCGCCAGCAGCCACGGACAGGCAAATGAAAAACTGTTTTTT
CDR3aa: CASSHGQANEKLFF

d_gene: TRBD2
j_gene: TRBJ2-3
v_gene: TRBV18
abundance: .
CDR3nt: TGTGCCAGCTCACGGGCTAGCGGGACTTCCACAGATACGCAGTATTTT
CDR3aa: CASSRASGTSTDTQYF

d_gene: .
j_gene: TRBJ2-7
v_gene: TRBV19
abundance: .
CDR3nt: TGTGCCAGTAGTATAAAGCGAGACAGCTCCTACGAGCAGTACTTC
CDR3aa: CASSIKRDSSYEQYF